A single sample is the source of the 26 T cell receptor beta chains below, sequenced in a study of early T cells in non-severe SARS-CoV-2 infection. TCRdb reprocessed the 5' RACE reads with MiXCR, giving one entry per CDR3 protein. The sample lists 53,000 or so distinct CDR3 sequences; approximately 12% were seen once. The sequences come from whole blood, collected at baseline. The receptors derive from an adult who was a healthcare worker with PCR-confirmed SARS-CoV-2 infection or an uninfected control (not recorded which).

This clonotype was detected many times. The CDR3 spells CASSLVSDTEAFF. The CDR3 nucleotides are TGTGCCAGCAGCTTAGTGTCAGACACTGAAGCTTTCTTT. The chain recombines TRBV7-2 with TRBJ1-1; D call uncertain. V shed 1 base and J shed 3 bases, with 6 bases lying between them. The CDR3 consists of 13 residues. Germline lookup yields CDR1 SGHTA and CDR2 FQGNSA.

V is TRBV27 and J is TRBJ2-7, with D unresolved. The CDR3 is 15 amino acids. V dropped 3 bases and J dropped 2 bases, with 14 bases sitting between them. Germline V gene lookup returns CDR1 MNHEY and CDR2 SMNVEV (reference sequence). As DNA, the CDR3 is TGTGCCAGCAGTTTCCCCCTCGACCCAGCCTACGAGCAGTACTTC. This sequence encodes CASSFPLDPAYEQYF.

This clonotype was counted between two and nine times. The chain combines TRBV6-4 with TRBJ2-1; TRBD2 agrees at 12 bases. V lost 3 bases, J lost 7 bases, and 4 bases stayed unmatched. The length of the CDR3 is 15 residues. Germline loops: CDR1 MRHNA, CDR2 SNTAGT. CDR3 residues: CASSETSGSLNEQFF. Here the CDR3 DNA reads TGTGCCAGCAGTGAGACTAGCGGGAGCCTAAATGAGCAGTTCTTC.

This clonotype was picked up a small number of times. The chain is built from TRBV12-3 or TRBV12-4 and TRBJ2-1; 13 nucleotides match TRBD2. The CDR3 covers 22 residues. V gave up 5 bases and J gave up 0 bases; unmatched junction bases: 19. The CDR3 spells CASSQLWRYGTSGESSYNEQFF. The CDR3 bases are TGTGCCAGCAGTCAACTTTGGCGTTATGGGACTAGCGGGGAGAGCTCCTACAATGAGCAGTTCTTC.

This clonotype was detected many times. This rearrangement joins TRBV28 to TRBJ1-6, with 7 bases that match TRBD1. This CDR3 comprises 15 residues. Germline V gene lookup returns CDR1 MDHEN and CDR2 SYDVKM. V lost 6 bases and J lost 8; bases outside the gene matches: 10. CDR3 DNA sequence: TGTGCCAGCAGCTCCCCACAGGGGACGGATTCACCCCTCCACTTT. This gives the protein CASSSPQGTDSPLHF.

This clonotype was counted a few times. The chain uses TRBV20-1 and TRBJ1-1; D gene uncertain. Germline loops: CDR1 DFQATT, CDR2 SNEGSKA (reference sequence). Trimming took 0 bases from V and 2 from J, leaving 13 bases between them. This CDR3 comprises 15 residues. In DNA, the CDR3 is TGCAGTGCTAGAGATGGACGGAGAGTTAACACTGAAGCTTTCTTT. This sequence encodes CSARDGRRVNTEAFF.

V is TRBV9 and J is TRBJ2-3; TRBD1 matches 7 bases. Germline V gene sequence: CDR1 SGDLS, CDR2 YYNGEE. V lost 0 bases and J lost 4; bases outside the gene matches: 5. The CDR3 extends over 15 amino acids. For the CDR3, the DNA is TGTGCCAGCAGCGTAGGAGGGGGCAGTGCAGATACGCAGTATTTT. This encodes CASSVGGGSADTQYF.

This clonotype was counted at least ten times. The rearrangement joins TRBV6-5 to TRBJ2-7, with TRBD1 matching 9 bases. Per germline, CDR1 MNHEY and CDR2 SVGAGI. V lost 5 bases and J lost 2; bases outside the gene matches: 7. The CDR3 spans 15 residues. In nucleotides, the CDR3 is TGTGCCAGCAGTCCCGACCGGGACAGGGCCTACGAGCAGTACTTC. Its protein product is CASSPDRDRAYEQYF.

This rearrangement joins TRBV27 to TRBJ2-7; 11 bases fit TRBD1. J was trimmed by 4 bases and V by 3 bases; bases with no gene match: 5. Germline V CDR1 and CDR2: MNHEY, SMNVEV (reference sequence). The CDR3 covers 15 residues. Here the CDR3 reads CASSLRTGGVYEQYF. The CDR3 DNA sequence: TGTGCCAGCAGTTTGAGGACAGGGGGCGTTTACGAGCAGTACTTC.

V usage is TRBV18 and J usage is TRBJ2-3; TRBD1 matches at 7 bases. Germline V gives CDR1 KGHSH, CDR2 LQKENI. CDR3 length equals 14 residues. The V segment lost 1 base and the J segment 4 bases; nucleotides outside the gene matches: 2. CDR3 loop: CASSPQGAADTQYF. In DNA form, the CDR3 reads TGTGCCAGCTCACCACAGGGGGCGGCAGATACGCAGTATTTT.

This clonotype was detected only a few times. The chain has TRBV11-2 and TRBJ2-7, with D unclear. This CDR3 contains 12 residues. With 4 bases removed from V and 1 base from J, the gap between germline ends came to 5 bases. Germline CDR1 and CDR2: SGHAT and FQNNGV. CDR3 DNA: TGTGCCAGCAGCTCCGGTTCCTACGAGCAGTACTTC. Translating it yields CASSSGSYEQYF. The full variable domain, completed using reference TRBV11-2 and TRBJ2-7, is EAGVAQSPRYKIIEKRQSVAFWCNPISGHATLYWYQQILGQGPKLLIQFQNNGVVDDSQLPKDRFSAERLKGVDSTLKIQPAKLEDSAVYLCASSSGSYEQYFGPGTRLTVT.

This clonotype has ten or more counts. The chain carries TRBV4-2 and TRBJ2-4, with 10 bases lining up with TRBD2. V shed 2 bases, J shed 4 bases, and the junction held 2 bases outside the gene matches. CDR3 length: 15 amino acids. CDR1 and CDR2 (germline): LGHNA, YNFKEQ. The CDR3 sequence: CASSQLSGRKNIQYF. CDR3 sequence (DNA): TGTGCCAGCAGCCAACTTAGCGGGAGGAAAAACATTCAGTACTTC.

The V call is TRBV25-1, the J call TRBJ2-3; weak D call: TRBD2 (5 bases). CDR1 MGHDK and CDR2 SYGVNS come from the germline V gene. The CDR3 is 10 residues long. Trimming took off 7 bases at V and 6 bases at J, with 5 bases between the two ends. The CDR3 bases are TGTGCCAGCACGGGGGATACGCAGTATTTT. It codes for CASTGDTQYF.

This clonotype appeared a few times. The CDR3: CASSFNPSSGGTGELFF. In DNA form, the CDR3 reads TGTGCCAGCAGCTTCAACCCGTCTAGCGGGGGCACCGGGGAGCTGTTTTTT. This chain connects TRBV7-3 to TRBJ2-2, with 10 bases matching TRBD2. CDR1 and CDR2 from the germline V gene are SGHTA and FQGTGA. The CDR3 spans 17 residues. V gave up 3 bases and J gave up 4 bases; unmatched junction bases: 8.

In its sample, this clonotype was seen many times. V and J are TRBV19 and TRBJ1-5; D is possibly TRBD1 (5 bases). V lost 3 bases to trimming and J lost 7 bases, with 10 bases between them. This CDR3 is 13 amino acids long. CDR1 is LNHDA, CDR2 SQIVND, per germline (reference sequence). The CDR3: CASSMGVRQPQHF. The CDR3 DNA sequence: TGTGCCAGTAGTATGGGGGTCCGGCAGCCCCAGCATTTT.

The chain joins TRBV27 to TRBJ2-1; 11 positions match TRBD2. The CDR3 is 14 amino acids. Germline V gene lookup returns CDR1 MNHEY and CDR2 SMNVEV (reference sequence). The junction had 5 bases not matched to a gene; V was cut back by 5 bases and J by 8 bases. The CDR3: CASSLGTSGDEQFF. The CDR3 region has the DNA TGTGCCAGCAGTCTGGGGACTAGCGGAGATGAGCAGTTCTTC.

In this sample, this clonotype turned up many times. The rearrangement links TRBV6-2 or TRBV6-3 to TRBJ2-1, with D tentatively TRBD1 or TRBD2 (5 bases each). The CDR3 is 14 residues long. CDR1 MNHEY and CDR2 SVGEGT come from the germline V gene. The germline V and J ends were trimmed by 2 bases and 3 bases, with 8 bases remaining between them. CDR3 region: CASSYMGDYNEQFF. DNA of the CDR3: TGTGCCAGCAGTTACATGGGGGACTACAATGAGCAGTTCTTC.

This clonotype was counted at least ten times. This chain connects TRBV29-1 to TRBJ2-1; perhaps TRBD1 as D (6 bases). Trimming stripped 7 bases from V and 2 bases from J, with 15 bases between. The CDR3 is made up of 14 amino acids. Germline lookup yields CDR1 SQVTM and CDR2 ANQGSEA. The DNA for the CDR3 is TGCAGCGGCCAAACAGGGACCGCCTACAATGAGCAGTTCTTC. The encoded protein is CSGQTGTAYNEQFF.

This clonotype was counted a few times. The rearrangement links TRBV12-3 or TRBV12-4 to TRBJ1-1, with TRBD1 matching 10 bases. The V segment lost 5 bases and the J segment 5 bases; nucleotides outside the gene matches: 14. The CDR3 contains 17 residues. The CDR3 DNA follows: TGTGCCAGCAGTCCAGCCTCCCGGACAGGGGGAAATACTGAAGCTTTCTTT. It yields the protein CASSPASRTGGNTEAFF.

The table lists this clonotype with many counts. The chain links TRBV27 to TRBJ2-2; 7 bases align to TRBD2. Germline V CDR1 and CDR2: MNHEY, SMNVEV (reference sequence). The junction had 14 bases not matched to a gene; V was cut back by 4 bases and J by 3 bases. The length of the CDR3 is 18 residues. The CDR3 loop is CASSSATSPEGYTGELFF. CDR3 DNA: TGTGCCAGCAGTTCGGCGACTAGCCCTGAGGGGTACACCGGGGAGCTGTTTTTT.

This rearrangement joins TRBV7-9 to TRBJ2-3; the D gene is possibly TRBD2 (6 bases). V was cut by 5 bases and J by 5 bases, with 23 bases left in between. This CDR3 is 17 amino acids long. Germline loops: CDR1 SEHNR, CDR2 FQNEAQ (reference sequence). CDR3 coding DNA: TGTGCCAGCAGCCCTAGTCCAGCGCGGGACGGAGTAGATACGCAGTATTTT. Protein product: CASSPSPARDGVDTQYF.

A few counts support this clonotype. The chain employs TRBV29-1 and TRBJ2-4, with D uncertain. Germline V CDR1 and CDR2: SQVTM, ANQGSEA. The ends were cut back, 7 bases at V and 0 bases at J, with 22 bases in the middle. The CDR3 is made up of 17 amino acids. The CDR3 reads CSAPPGRRQVAKNIQYF. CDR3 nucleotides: TGCAGCGCTCCCCCCGGGCGGCGCCAAGTAGCCAAAAACATTCAGTACTTC.

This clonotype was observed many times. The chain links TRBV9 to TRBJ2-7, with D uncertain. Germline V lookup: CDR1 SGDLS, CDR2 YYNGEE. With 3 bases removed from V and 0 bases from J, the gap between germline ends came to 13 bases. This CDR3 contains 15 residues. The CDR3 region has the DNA TGTGCCAGCAGCGGGGTCGAGAGTAACTCCTACGAGCAGTACTTC. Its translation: CASSGVESNSYEQYF.

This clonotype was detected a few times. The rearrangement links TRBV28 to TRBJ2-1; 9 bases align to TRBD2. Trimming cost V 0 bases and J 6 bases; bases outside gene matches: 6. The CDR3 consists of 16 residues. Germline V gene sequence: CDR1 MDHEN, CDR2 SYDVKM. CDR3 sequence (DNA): TGTGCCAGCAGTTTATGGCGGGCGGGAGGGGGCAATGAGCAGTTCTTC. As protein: CASSLWRAGGGNEQFF.

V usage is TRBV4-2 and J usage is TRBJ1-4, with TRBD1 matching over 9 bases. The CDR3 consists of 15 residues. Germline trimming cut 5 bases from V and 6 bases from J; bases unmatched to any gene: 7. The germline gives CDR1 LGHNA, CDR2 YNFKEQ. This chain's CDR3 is CASSGTGTGYEKLFF. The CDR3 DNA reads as TGTGCCAGCAGCGGAACCGGGACAGGGTATGAAAAACTGTTTTTT.

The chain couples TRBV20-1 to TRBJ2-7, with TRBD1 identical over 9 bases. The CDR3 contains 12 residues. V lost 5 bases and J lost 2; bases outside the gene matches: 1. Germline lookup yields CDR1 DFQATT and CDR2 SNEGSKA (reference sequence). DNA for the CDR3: TGCAGTGCTCGACAGGGGGCCTACGAGCAGTACTTC. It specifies CSARQGAYEQYF.